These 31 T cell receptor beta chains share one sample of origin, sequenced in a study of OX40 agonist ivuxolimab in advanced cancers. Library generation was performed with the immunoSEQ multiplex PCR assay. As stored in TCRdb, this immuneACCESS dataset retains in-frame rearrangements with V and J assigned. A fraction of the clones does not appear; measured against another copy, unresolved V genes explain less than half of the discrepancy, and the remainder lacks a known reason. Present in this sample are about 24,000 clones, roughly 78% of which were seen just once. 1.4% of the sample is held by the ten biggest clonotypes. The sample consisted of CD4+ or CD8+ T cells sorted from blood, taken in a trial of the OX40 agonist ivuxolimab. The receptors come from an adult with an advanced solid tumor such as melanoma, head and neck, liver or kidney cancer.

Concerning this clone itself: This sample also contains other DNA sequences that code for the same CDR3. V is TRBV28 and J is TRBJ2-5; perhaps TRBD1 as D (5 bases). Germline V gene data show CDR1 as MDHEN and CDR2 as SYDVKM. The CDR3 has 13 residues. V was pared by 4 bases and J by 3 bases, with 9 bases between. The CDR3 sequence is CASSSGQEETQYF. The CDR3 DNA follows: TGTGCCAGCAGTTCCGGACAAGAAGAGACCCAGTACTTC.

This rearrangement joins TRBV7-2 to TRBJ2-2; D may be TRBD1 or TRBD2 (5 bases each). Looked up from germline, CDR1 is SGHTA and CDR2 is FQGNSA. V was trimmed by 2 bases and J by 4 bases, leaving 8 bases between them. CDR3 length: 14 residues. The CDR3 DNA sequence: TGTGCCAGCAGCTTATCAGGGACCACCGGGGAGCTGTTTTTT. Translation gives CASSLSGTTGELFF. The full variable domain, completed using reference TRBV7-2 and TRBJ2-2, is GAGVSQSPSNKVTEKGKDVELRCDPISGHTALYWYRQSLGQGLEFLIYFQGNSAPDKSGLPSDRFSAERTGGSVSTLTIQRTQQEDSAVYLCASSLSGTTGELFFGEGSRLTVL.

V is TRBV6-5 and J is TRBJ2-3, with TRBD2 matching 7 bases. The CDR3 loop spans 15 amino acids. Trimming at V came to 5 bases and at J to 1 base, leaving 6 bases not matched to a gene. The germline V gene encodes CDR1 MNHEY and CDR2 SVGAGI. The CDR3 DNA reads as TGTGCCAGCAGTCGGACTAGTTGGCGCACAGATACGCAGTATTTT. Its translation: CASSRTSWRTDTQYF.

The chain uses TRBV18 and TRBJ2-2, with unresolved D. The germline CDR1 and CDR2 sequences are KGHSH and LQKENI. The CDR3 length is 11 residues. The V end lost 4 bases, the J end lost 7 bases, and 4 bases lay between the germline ends. For the CDR3, the DNA is TGTGCCAGCTCACAAAGCGGGGAGCTGTTTTTT. It yields the protein CASSQSGELFF.

The CDR3 sequence is CASSPPGTGKTDTQYF. The CDR3 DNA reads TGTGCCAGCAGTCCACCGGGGACAGGGAAGACAGATACGCAGTATTTT. The V gene is TRBV7-8, the J gene TRBJ2-3; 9 nucleotides agree with TRBD1. Germline CDR1 is SGHVS and CDR2 is FQNEAQ. After removal of 6 bases from V and 3 bases from J, the junction contained 10 bases not matched to a gene. The CDR3 covers 16 residues. The whole variable domain, filled in from reference TRBV7-8 and TRBJ2-3, reads GAGVSQSPRYKVAKRGQDVALRCDPISGHVSLFWYQQALGQGPEFLTYFQNEAQLDKSGLPSDRFFAERPEGSVSTLKIQRTQQEDSAVYLCASSPPGTGKTDTQYFGPGTRLTVL.

Comment on this clone: Other nucleotide sequences in the sample specify the same CDR3. The chain has TRBV7-9 and TRBJ2-7; D unclear. Germline CDR1 reads SEHNR; CDR2 reads FQNEAQ (reference sequence). The CDR3 extends over 11 amino acids. Trimming took off 5 bases at V and 3 bases at J, with 5 bases between the two ends. The CDR3 DNA is TGTGCCAGCAGCCCGAGCTACGAGCAGTACTTC. Translated, it gives CASSPSYEQYF.

The chain has TRBV7-9 and TRBJ1-1, with D perhaps TRBD1 (6 bases). V lost 7 bases and J lost 6, with 18 bases in between. Germline V gives CDR1 SEHNR, CDR2 FQNEAQ (reference sequence). This CDR3 comprises 14 residues. CDR3 residues: CASTSLGGQSEAFF. DNA for the CDR3: TGTGCCAGCACCTCCTTGGGTGGACAGTCTGAAGCTTTCTTT. Based on the CDR3 plus reference TRBV7-9 and TRBJ1-1, the full variable domain is DTGVSQNPRHKITKRGQNVTFRCDPISEHNRLYWYRQTLGQGPEFLTYFQNEAQLEKSRLLSDRFSAERPKGSFSTLEIQRTEQGDSAMYLCASTSLGGQSEAFFGQGTRLTVV.

This clone was detected once. The V gene is TRBV5-1, the J gene TRBJ2-5, with D possibly matching TRBD1 (6 bases). Deletions cut 1 base from V and 1 base from J, with 11 bases between. The CDR3 loop spans 15 amino acids. Per germline, CDR1 SGHRS and CDR2 YFSETQ. The CDR3, as DNA: TGCGCCAGCAGCTTGACAGGGAGTCTCCAAGAGACCCAGTACTTC. This codes for CASSLTGSLQETQYF.

In its sample, this clone was seen a few times. The rearrangement links TRBV9 to TRBJ2-5; 8 bases map to TRBD2. Germline lookup yields CDR1 SGDLS and CDR2 YYNGEE. The V segment lost 0 bases and the J segment 4 bases; nucleotides outside the gene matches: 5. The CDR3 is made up of 15 amino acids. In DNA, the CDR3 is TGTGCCAGCAGCGTAGTTCCGGGAGGGGGAGAGACCCAGTACTTC. It specifies CASSVVPGGGETQYF. Complete variable domain (other parts from reference TRBV9 and TRBJ2-5): DSGVTQTPKHLITATGQRVTLRCSPRSGDLSVYWYQQSLDQGLQFLIQYYNGEERAKGNILERFSAQQFPDLHSELNLSSLELGDSALYFCASSVVPGGGETQYFGPGTRLLVL.

A note on this clone: Other DNA sequences in this sample translate to the same CDR3. The rearrangement uses TRBV28 and TRBJ2-5; 7 bases align to TRBD1. The CDR3 is made up of 13 amino acids. After removal of 4 bases from V and 3 bases from J, the junction contained 2 bases not matched to a gene. Germline assignment: CDR1 MDHEN and CDR2 SYDVKM. The CDR3 nucleotides read TGTGCCAGCAGTTCCGGACAGGAAGAGACCCAGTACTTC. Protein product: CASSSGQEETQYF.

CDR3: CASRGLGEQYF. The CDR3 region has the DNA TGTGCCAGCAGGGGGTTGGGCGAGCAGTACTTC. This chain links TRBV10-3 with TRBJ2-7; TRBD1 matches at 7 bases. The trim removed 10 bases at V and 6 bases at J, leaving 6 bases unmatched. The germline gives CDR1 ENHRY, CDR2 SYGVKD. The CDR3 covers 11 residues.

This sequence joins TRBV28 and TRBJ2-4; D is unclear. The CDR3 covers 13 residues. The V end was cut by 6 bases, the J end by 4 bases, with 10 bases between. Per the germline V gene, CDR1 is MDHEN and CDR2 is SYDVKM. CDR3 nucleotides: TGTGCCAGCAGAGTCAAGTTTAAAAACATTCAGTACTTC. Its protein is CASRVKFKNIQYF.

The CDR3 loop is CASSSPRGRDEKLFF. The CDR3 bases are TGTGCCAGCAGCTCCCCCAGGGGACGTGATGAAAAACTGTTTTTT. J is TRBJ1-4 and V is TRBV7-8; possible D gene TRBD1, 6 bases. The CDR3 covers 15 residues. Trimming pared 4 bases from V and 6 bases from J, leaving 15 bases between. Germline assignment: CDR1 SGHVS and CDR2 FQNEAQ.

The chain couples TRBV6-1 to TRBJ1-2; D gene ambiguous. Germline V gives CDR1 MNHNS, CDR2 SASEGT. CDR3 length: 14 residues. V was pared by 1 base and J by 2 bases, with 8 bases between. CDR3 in DNA: TGTGCCAGCAGTGAAGGCGGGTTCAACTATGGCTACACCTTC. It encodes CASSEGGFNYGYTF.

The genes are TRBV9 and TRBJ2-3; TRBD2 is a possible D gene (5 bases). CDR3 length: 13 residues. Per germline, CDR1 SGDLS and CDR2 YYNGEE. Trimming cost V 0 bases and J 5 bases, with 7 bases left between them. For the CDR3, the DNA is TGTGCCAGCAGCGTAGCCGGAGGAGATACGCAGTATTTT. This encodes CASSVAGGDTQYF.

This clone was recorded once. The rearrangement joins TRBV7-2 to TRBJ2-2, with 9 nucleotides matching TRBD1. The CDR3 has 15 amino acids. Trimming removed 1 base from V and 3 bases from J; junction bases left unmatched: 0. Germline CDR1 and CDR2: SGHTA and FQGNSA. Here the CDR3 DNA reads TGTGCCAGCAGCTTAGGGGACAGGGACACCGGGGAGCTGTTTTTT. This codes for CASSLGDRDTGELFF.

In its sample, this clone was seen once. The V gene is TRBV7-9, the J gene TRBJ2-1; D ambiguous. The V end was cut by 4 bases, the J end by 8 bases, with 12 bases between. The germline CDR1 and CDR2 sequences are SEHNR and FQNEAQ (reference sequence). This CDR3 region has 13 residues. This chain's CDR3 is CASSSLRADEQFF. CDR3 in DNA: TGTGCCAGCAGCTCCCTCCGGGCAGATGAGCAGTTCTTC.

The chain combines TRBV30 with TRBJ2-3; D perhaps matches TRBD1 (5 bases). The J call may be mistaken, given a closer DNA end match to TRBJ1-5. The CDR3 length is 15 residues. CDR1 GTSNPN and CDR2 SVGIG come from the germline V gene (reference sequence). DNA of the CDR3: TGTGCCCAAGAGGAGGGGCAGGGAAACACAGATACGCAGCATTTT. Translation gives CAQEEGQGNTDTQHF.

This clone came up a few times. The rearrangement uses TRBV7-2 and TRBJ2-1; TRBD1 is a possible D gene (6 bases). The germline V and J ends were trimmed by 5 bases and 12 bases, with 14 bases remaining between them. The CDR3 is 12 amino acids. Germline V gene lookup returns CDR1 SGHTA and CDR2 FQGNSA. The CDR3 DNA follows: TGTGCCAGCAGCCCAGGGGCAGGGTGGCAGTTCTTC. Protein sequence: CASSPGAGWQFF.

The gene calls are TRBV27 and TRBJ2-7; 10 bases are shared with TRBD2. The CDR3 has 18 residues. CDR1 is MNHEY, CDR2 SMNVEV, per germline (reference sequence). Trimming removed 0 bases from V and 4 bases from J; junction bases left unmatched: 12. DNA for the CDR3: TGTGCCAGCAGTTTATCCCCTCCAGCGGGAGGGCCTCTATACGAGCAGTACTTC. Translation: CASSLSPPAGGPLYEQYF.

The chain has TRBV19 and TRBJ1-1; a possible D gene is TRBD1 (6 bases). This CDR3 contains 11 residues. The V and J ends lost 9 bases and 7 bases respectively, with 12 bases between them. Germline loops: CDR1 LNHDA, CDR2 SQIVND (reference sequence). CDR3 DNA: TGTGCCAGCCTGAGGGGGGATGAAGCTTTCTTT. Its protein product is CASLRGDEAFF.

CDR3 loop: CASSLGTGFSPLHF. The DNA of the CDR3 is TGTGCCAGCAGTTTAGGGACGGGTTTTTCACCCCTCCACTTT. The rearrangement uses TRBV28 and TRBJ1-6, with D maybe TRBD1 (5 bases). The germline V gene encodes CDR1 MDHEN and CDR2 SYDVKM. The CDR3 runs 14 residues. V shed 2 bases and J shed 9 bases, with 11 bases lying between them.

The genes are TRBV19 and TRBJ2-7; D may be TRBD1 or TRBD2 (5 bases each). V gave up 7 bases and J gave up 2 bases, with 18 bases separating them. Germline loops: CDR1 LNHDA, CDR2 SQIVND (reference sequence). This CDR3 is 15 amino acids long. The CDR3 here is CASTSFRDGAYEQYF. CDR3 coding DNA: TGTGCCAGTACCTCTTTCCGGGACGGAGCCTACGAGCAGTACTTC.

This rearrangement joins TRBV14 to TRBJ1-1; D ambiguous. The CDR3 has 15 residues. The V end lost 0 bases, the J end lost 0 bases, and 8 bases lay between the germline ends. Looked up from germline, CDR1 is SGHDN and CDR2 is FVKESK. The CDR3 DNA follows: TGTGCCAGCAGCCAAGATAACTGGATGAACACTGAAGCTTTCTTT. This codes for CASSQDNWMNTEAFF.

The genes are TRBV5-6 and TRBJ1-6; D remains ambiguous. CDR1 is SGHDT and CDR2 is YYEEEE in the germline V gene. V lost 2 bases and J 5 bases, leaving 8 bases between the germline ends. CDR3 length: 14 residues. CDR3 in DNA: TGTGCCAGCAGCTTCGGACGGGATAATTCACCCCTCCACTTT. Its protein product is CASSFGRDNSPLHF. Combining the CDR3 with reference TRBV5-6 and TRBJ1-6 gives the whole variable domain DAGVTQSPTHLIKTRGQQVTLRCSPKSGHDTVSWYQQALGQGPQFIFQYYEEEERQRGNFPDRFSGHQFPNYSSELNVNALLLGDSALYLCASSFGRDNSPLHFGNGTRLTVT.

The genes are TRBV5-1 and TRBJ1-5; D is undetermined. This CDR3 has 14 residues. The V gene's germline CDR1 is SGHRS and CDR2 YFSETQ. Trimming left V 5 bases short and J 3 bases short, with 12 bases between. CDR3 amino acids: CASSPDGANQPQHF. The CDR3 nucleotides are TGCGCCAGCAGTCCGGACGGAGCCAATCAGCCCCAGCATTTT.

The chain links TRBV7-2 to TRBJ1-3, with a tentative D call TRBD1 (6 bases). This CDR3 region has 13 residues. V lost 7 bases to trimming and J lost 4 bases, with 11 bases between them. From germline, CDR1 is SGHTA and CDR2 FQGNSA. CDR3 bases: TGTGCCAGCACCTCGGACAGAGGAAACACCATATATTTT. It is translated as CASTSDRGNTIYF.

This chain links TRBV14 with TRBJ2-1; D is possibly TRBD1 or TRBD2 (6 bases each). There are 16 residues in the CDR3. Between the trimmed V and J ends, which lost 2 bases and 0 bases, there was a span of 11 bases. From germline, CDR1 is SGHDN and CDR2 FVKESK. The CDR3 sequence: CASSQRGASSYNEQFF. The CDR3 nucleotides read TGTGCCAGCAGCCAAAGGGGGGCAAGCTCCTACAATGAGCAGTTCTTC.

The rearrangement links TRBV5-1 to TRBJ1-1, with D maybe TRBD1 (5 bases). Deletions cut 2 bases from V and 5 bases from J, with 13 bases between. Germline CDR1 SGHRS, CDR2 YFSETQ. The length of the CDR3 is 14 residues. The CDR3 bases are TGCGCCAGCAGCTTCCAGGGCGTCAGGACTGAAGCTTTCTTT. This gives the protein CASSFQGVRTEAFF.

The chain links TRBV6-5 to TRBJ2-7; TRBD2 is a possible D gene (6 bases). The CDR3 is 15 amino acids. CDR1 and CDR2 (germline): MNHEY, SVGAGI. V was clipped by 0 bases and J by 2 bases, with 11 bases between them. DNA for the CDR3: TGTGCCAGCAGTTACTCGGGGCTAGCGACCTACGAGCAGTACTTC. It is translated as CASSYSGLATYEQYF.

The V and J genes are TRBV2 and TRBJ2-4, with D unresolved. The CDR3 is made up of 11 amino acids. Between the trimmed V and J ends, which lost 8 bases and 8 bases, there was a span of 10 bases. Germline values: CDR1 SNHLY, CDR2 FYNNEI. The CDR3 loop reads CASFGGHIQYF. For the CDR3, the DNA is TGTGCCAGCTTCGGTGGACACATTCAGTACTTC.